This T cell receptor (beta chain) was sequenced for a study of T-cell memory formation after mild COVID-19. General study results and limits: Clones shrinking between day 15 and 85 showed a balanced CD4/CD8 split, and those that grew later tilted toward CD4+.

As for this clonotype: The antigen is unknown.

TCRdb reprocessed the 5' RACE reads via MiXCR and lists one record per CDR3 protein. The table shows about 110,000 distinct CDR3 sequences, with roughly a sixth occurring only once. The CDR3 has 12 residues. V was trimmed by 3 bases and J by 0 bases, leaving 6 bases between them. Germline lookup yields CDR1 DFQATT and CDR2 SNEGSKA (reference sequence). The sequencing sample was made of PBMCs or a T cell subset sorted from them (not recorded which). This TCR was sampled from a man between 18 and 35 years old who had mild COVID-19 (a few samples of this study predate the infection). Cell type and time point are not known. The chain recombines TRBV20-1 with TRBJ2-7; no reliable D call. The CDR3 DNA reads as TGCAGTGCTAGGTTCTTCTCCTACGAGCAGTACTTC. Its translation is CSARFFSYEQYF.